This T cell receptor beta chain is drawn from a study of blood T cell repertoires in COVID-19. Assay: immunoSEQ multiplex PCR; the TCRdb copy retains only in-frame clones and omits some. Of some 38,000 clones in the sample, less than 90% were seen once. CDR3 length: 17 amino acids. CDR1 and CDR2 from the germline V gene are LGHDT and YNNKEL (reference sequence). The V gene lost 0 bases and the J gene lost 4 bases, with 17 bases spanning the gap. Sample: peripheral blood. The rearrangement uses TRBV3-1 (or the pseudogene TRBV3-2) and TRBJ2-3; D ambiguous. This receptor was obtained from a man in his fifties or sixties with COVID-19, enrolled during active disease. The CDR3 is CASSQEIAGSVADTQYF. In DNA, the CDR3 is TGTGCCAGCAGCCAAGAAATAGCTGGCTCTGTGGCAGATACGCAGTATTTT.